The 8 T cell receptor beta chains reported below all come from one sample, sequenced in a study of cytomegalovirus exposure and HLA in healthy donors. The PCR used 60 Vbeta and 13 Jbeta primers. Only in-frame clones appear in the TCRdb table, and some are missing; sequencing was by immunoSEQ multiplex PCR. The sample gives about 110,000 clones, under 85% of which show up once; 3.5% to 4% is in the top ten. The sequenced sample consisted of PBMCs. The receptor set was obtained from a human donor in good health.

This clone was detected a few times. The rearrangement uses TRBV2 and TRBJ1-5; no definite D call. Trimming cost V 0 bases and J 4 bases, with 10 bases left between them. Per the germline V gene, CDR1 is SNHLY and CDR2 is FYNNEI. CDR3 size: 15 residues. The CDR3 sequence: CASSEALGENQPQHF. CDR3 DNA sequence: TGTGCCAGCAGTGAAGCGCTCGGAGAGAATCAGCCCCAGCATTTT.

This clone was recorded only once. V is TRBV28 and J is TRBJ1-6, with 8 bases aligning to TRBD1. The ends lost 6 bases at V and 7 bases at J; junction bases unmatched: 5. Looked up from germline, CDR1 is MDHEN and CDR2 is SYDVKM. The length of the CDR3 is 14 residues. Here the CDR3 reads CASRLDRVNSPLHF. The CDR3 nucleotides read TGTGCCAGCAGGTTGGACAGGGTAAATTCACCCCTCCACTTT.

This clone has just one count. This rearrangement joins TRBV28 to TRBJ1-5; D is uncertain. Germline V gene data show CDR1 as MDHEN and CDR2 as SYDVKM. The CDR3 length is 12 residues. Trimming stripped 4 bases from V and 8 bases from J, with 9 bases between. The CDR3 DNA follows: TGTGCCAGCAGTTATTCGTCCGAGCCCCAGCATTTT. Its protein is CASSYSSEPQHF. Variable domain in full (rest from reference TRBV28 and TRBJ1-5): DVKVTQSSRYLVKRTGEKVFLECVQDMDHENMFWYRQDPGLGLRLIYFSYDVKMKEKGDIPEGYSVSREKKERFSLILESASTNQTSMYLCASSYSSEPQHFGDGTRLSIL.

The chain uses TRBV6-6 and TRBJ2-7, with 8 nucleotides matching TRBD2. Germline V gives CDR1 MNHNY, CDR2 SVGAGI (reference sequence). The CDR3 has 15 amino acids. Unmatched junction bases numbered 3, after V lost 2 bases and J lost 0 bases. DNA for the CDR3: TGTGCCAGCAGTTACATAGCGGGGAGCTCCTACGAGCAGTACTTC. Translating gives CASSYIAGSSYEQYF.

The chain uses TRBV5-1 and TRBJ1-6; 10 bases are a match to TRBD1. The CDR3 runs 15 residues. The germline V gene has CDR1 SGHRS and CDR2 YFSETQ. Trimming at V came to 0 bases and at J to 7 bases, leaving 1 base not matched to a gene. The CDR3 sequence is CASSLVGQGNSPLHF. In DNA, the CDR3 is TGCGCCAGCAGCTTGGTGGGACAGGGGAATTCACCCCTCCACTTT.

This chain joins TRBV5-4 and TRBJ1-2, with TRBD1 matching over 7 bases. The germline CDR1 and CDR2 sequences are SGHNT and YYREEE (reference sequence). This CDR3 region has 16 residues. Unmatched junction bases numbered 8, after V lost 3 bases and J lost 0 bases. The DNA of the CDR3 is TGTGCCAGCAGCTCGGGGGCAGGGGGAACTAACTATGGCTACACCTTC. Translating gives CASSSGAGGTNYGYTF.

The V gene is TRBV28, the J gene TRBJ2-1; D gene ambiguous. CDR1 and CDR2 (germline): MDHEN, SYDVKM. V shed 0 bases and J shed 7 bases, with 10 bases lying between them. This CDR3 is built from 14 residues. The CDR3 coding sequence is TGTGCCAGCAGTTTATGGCCCACCGAGAATGAGCAGTTCTTC. Protein: CASSLWPTENEQFF.

The V and J genes are TRBV5-1 and TRBJ2-2, with D perhaps matching TRBD2 (6 bases). The CDR3 spans 16 residues. Looked up from germline, CDR1 is SGHRS and CDR2 is YFSETQ. The V end lost 4 bases, the J end lost 0 bases, and 13 bases lay between the germline ends. The CDR3 nucleotides read TGCGCCAGCAGCATAACCGGGACTTCGAACACCGGGGAGCTGTTTTTT. The encoded protein is CASSITGTSNTGELFF.